These 2 T cell receptor beta chains were sequenced from one sample in a study of shared clonotypes between healthy human individuals. Data came from immunoSEQ multiplex PCR; TCRdb stores just in-frame clones and leaves some out. The sample holds some 1,100,000 clones; approximately 80% are singletons and the top ten take under 0.6%. Sample: memory CD4+ T cells from PBMCs. Subset: CD45RA-negative fraction. These receptors were obtained from a man between 18 and 29 years old in good health. Some clones in this sample may be carry-over from other donors' samples.

The CDR3 coding sequence is TGTGCCAGCAGGGTACAGGGGTACGGTCTGGGGCAGTACTTC. This codes for CASRVQGYGLGQYF. This chain joins TRBV5-6 and TRBJ2-7, with 7 bases that match TRBD1. The CDR3 has 14 residues. Germline loops: CDR1 SGHDT, CDR2 YYEEEE. Losses at the gene ends were 5 bases for V and 9 bases for J; bases not matched to a gene: 14.

The rearrangement uses TRBV27 and TRBJ2-7, with TRBD2 matching over 7 bases. Losses at the gene ends were 3 bases for V and 2 bases for J; bases not matched to a gene: 4. The CDR3 has 14 residues. CDR1 and CDR2 (germline): MNHEY, SMNVEV (reference sequence). CDR3 nucleotides: TGTGCCAGCAGTTTGCGTGGGACTACCTACGAGCAGTACTTC. This encodes CASSLRGTTYEQYF.